What follows describes a single T cell receptor (beta chain). Antigen specificity is unknown. The data originate from a study of shared clonotypes between healthy human individuals. Study outcomes and limitations: In having few donors, the study represented limited genetic and exposure-history diversity. Non-shared clonotypes were found to have lower generation probabilities than the clonotypes that were shared by all four of the sorted-subset donors. Rarefaction indicated that sorted-subset sequencing remained incomplete although depth was large.

The donors were adults (healthy and HIV-negative) with no recent acute infections or vaccinations. Sequenced by immunoSEQ multiplex PCR; TCRdb stores in-frame clones only, minus some. The sample lists around 700,000 clones; 74% were seen once. The CDR3 totals 15 residues. Looked up from germline, CDR1 is MNHNY and CDR2 is SVGAGI (reference sequence). Trimming removed 5 bases from V and 5 bases from J; junction bases left unmatched: 11. The clonotype originates from a woman aged 30 to 39 in good health. The chain carries TRBV6-6 and TRBJ2-7; 8 positions agree with TRBD1. Sequenced input: memory CD4+ T cells sorted from blood. Regarding subset: CD45RA-negative fraction. CDR3 nucleotides: TGTGCCAGCAGTAGACTGACAGGGGCCCGAGACGAGCAGTACTTC. The encoded protein is CASSRLTGARDEQYF.